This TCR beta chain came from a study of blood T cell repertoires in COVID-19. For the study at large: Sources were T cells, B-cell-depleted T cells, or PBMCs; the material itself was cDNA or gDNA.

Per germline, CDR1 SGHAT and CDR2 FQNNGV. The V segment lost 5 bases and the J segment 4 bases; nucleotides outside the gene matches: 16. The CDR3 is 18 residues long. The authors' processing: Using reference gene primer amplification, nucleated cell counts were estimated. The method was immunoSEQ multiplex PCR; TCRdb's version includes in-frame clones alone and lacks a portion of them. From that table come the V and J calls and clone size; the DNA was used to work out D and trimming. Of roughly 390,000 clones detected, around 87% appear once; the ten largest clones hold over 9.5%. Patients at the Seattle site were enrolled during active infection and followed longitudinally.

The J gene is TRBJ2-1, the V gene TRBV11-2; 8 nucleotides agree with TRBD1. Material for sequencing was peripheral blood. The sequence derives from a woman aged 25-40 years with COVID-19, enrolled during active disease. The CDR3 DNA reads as TGTGCCAGCAGCCCAACCGGGGGTTGGGGACAGGTATACAATGAGCAGTTCTTC. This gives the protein CASSPTGGWGQVYNEQFF.